In this sample, the clone carrying this T cell receptor beta chain turned up a few times. What it recognizes is unknown. These data originate in a study of response to subunit inactivated influenza vaccine. A single record per CDR3 protein comes from TCRdb applying MiXCR to the RT-PCR reads. Found here are about 480,000 distinct CDR3 sequences, approximately 13% of them singletons; the top ten hold about an eighth. The germline V gene encodes CDR1 SGHRS and CDR2 YFSETQ. The V end was cut by 9 bases, the J end by 6 bases, with 12 bases between. There are 12 residues in the CDR3. Broader study findings: Only a handful of new T cells, the authors suggested, are recruited with each seasonal influenza vaccination.

The clonotype originates from a man aged 50-59 years who received an inactivated influenza vaccine. V is TRBV5-1 and J is TRBJ2-2; D not certain. Sequences were derived from PBMCs from blood, sampled 35 to 45 days after vaccination. CDR3 DNA sequence: TGCGCCACCACGAGCGAGGCCGGGGAGCTGTTTTTT. This encodes CATTSEAGELFF.